The 12 T cell receptor beta chains below were found in one sample sequenced in a study of T cells in Graves' hyperthyroidism and ophthalmopathy. Amplified TCR beta CDR3 regions came from RNA transcripts. The study used the HTBI primer set for a first-round RT-PCR of the TCR CDR3. TCRdb reanalysed the multiplex PCR reads using MiXCR and keeps one entry per CDR3 protein. Here the sample spans 750,000 to 950,000 distinct CDR3 sequences, roughly 40% being singletons. Sequencing was done on a sample of blood. These receptors were collected from a man aged 18 to 30 with Graves' hyperthyroidism.

This clonotype was detected only a few times. The chain has TRBV7-8 and TRBJ2-5, with D possibly being TRBD1 or TRBD2 (5 bases each). Germline assignment: CDR1 SGHVS and CDR2 FQNEAQ. V was shortened by 1 base and J by 5 bases, with 26 bases between the two germline ends. There are 19 residues in the CDR3. Written as DNA, the CDR3 is TGTGCCAGCAGCTTAGTTTTAAGGGGAGAATTTAGGGGTTTGGAGACCCAGTACTTC. Residues: CASSLVLRGEFRGLETQYF.

V and J are TRBV14 and TRBJ1-4; D perhaps matches TRBD1 (6 bases). Between the trimmed V and J ends, which lost 5 bases and 9 bases, there was a span of 10 bases. Germline V gene lookup returns CDR1 SGHDN and CDR2 FVKESK. The CDR3 loop spans 12 amino acids. The CDR3 DNA follows: TGTGCCAGCAGCGAACAGGGTAAAAAACTGTTTTTT. Translating it yields CASSEQGKKLFF.

The chain links TRBV12-3 or TRBV12-4 to TRBJ2-5; D call uncertain. V was pared by 4 bases and J by 2 bases, with 14 bases between. This CDR3 is built from 15 residues. The CDR3 DNA is TGTGCCAGCAGTTGGAACCTCGACGAACAAGAGACCCAGTACTTC. Translating gives CASSWNLDEQETQYF.

Comment on this clonotype: Since the CDR3 does not end with the conserved phenylalanine or tryptophan, this likely comes from a read error. The rearrangement uses TRBV20-1 and TRBJ1-1; perhaps TRBD1 as D (5 bases). The V and J ends lost 4 bases and 6 bases respectively, with 12 bases between them. The V gene's germline CDR1 is DFQATT and CDR2 SNEGSKA (reference sequence). CDR3 length: 12 amino acids. CDR3 nucleotide sequence: TGCAGTGCTACTAGGGGAGACGCTGAAGCTTTCCTT. Protein product: CSATRGDAEAFL.

The chain links TRBV12-3 or TRBV12-4 to TRBJ1-1; D unclear. This CDR3 region has 17 residues. The germline V and J ends were trimmed by 2 bases and 1 base, with 17 bases remaining between them. The CDR3 nucleotides are TGTGCCAGCAGTTTACCGCAGGCATCGGAGGGGAACACTGAAGCTTTCTTT. It encodes CASSLPQASEGNTEAFF.

The chain uses TRBV5-4 and TRBJ2-7; the match to TRBD2 covers 10 bases. CDR1 SGHNT and CDR2 YYREEE come from the germline V gene (reference sequence). This CDR3 has 15 amino acids. V trimming: 2 bases; J trimming: 3 bases; junction bases outside the gene matches: 5. The CDR3 bases are TGTGCCAGCAGCTTCGCTAGCGGGAGTCTCTACGAGCAGTACTTC. This codes for CASSFASGSLYEQYF.

In the case of this clonotype: In this CDR3 the conserved last residue, phenylalanine or tryptophan, is missing, so a read error is likely. This chain uses TRBV5-1 with TRBJ1-1, with a weak D call TRBD1 (5 bases). V lost 2 bases and J 2 bases, leaving 10 bases between the germline ends. CDR1 is SGHRS, CDR2 YFSETQ, per germline. The CDR3 covers 14 residues. The CDR3 bases are TGCGCCAGCAGCTTCGGAGACAGTAACACTGAAGCTTTCCTT. It encodes CASSFGDSNTEAFL.

This clonotype was observed a handful of times. The J gene is TRBJ2-5, the V gene TRBV14; D is ambiguous. The V and J ends lost 0 bases and 1 base respectively, with 9 bases between them. CDR3 length: 15 amino acids. CDR1 SGHDN and CDR2 FVKESK come from the germline V gene. The CDR3 DNA reads as TGTGCCAGCAGCCAAGAGCCAGCGACCCAAGAGACCCAGTACTTC. Protein: CASSQEPATQETQYF.

The chain links TRBV12-3 or TRBV12-4 to TRBJ2-7; D gene ambiguous. The CDR3 length is 12 residues. V was clipped by 2 bases and J by 8 bases, with 10 bases between them. CDR3 bases: TGTGCCAGCAGTTTAAGTCAGCCCCAGCAGTACTTC. It translates to CASSLSQPQQYF.

This clonotype was observed a handful of times. V usage is TRBV20-1 and J usage is TRBJ2-7; 7 bases map to TRBD2. V lost 6 bases, J lost 2 bases, and 7 bases stayed unmatched. The CDR3 loop spans 13 amino acids. Per germline, CDR1 DFQATT and CDR2 SNEGSKA (reference sequence). CDR3 in amino acids: CSAPVAGAYEQYF. DNA of the CDR3: TGCAGTGCCCCTGTGGCGGGGGCCTACGAGCAGTACTTC.

The V and J genes are TRBV2 and TRBJ1-5; D gene ambiguous. Germline V CDR1 and CDR2: SNHLY, FYNNEI. V was shortened by 6 bases and J by 2 bases, with 20 bases between the two germline ends. The CDR3 extends over 17 amino acids. CDR3 amino acids: CASSGEQGLLGNQPQHF. CDR3 coding DNA: TGTGCCAGCAGCGGGGAGCAAGGGCTCCTTGGCAATCAGCCCCAGCATTTT.

There are a few counts of this clonotype. V is TRBV15 and J is TRBJ2-7, with 7 bases lining up with TRBD2. This CDR3 comprises 15 residues. Germline trimming cut 1 base from V and 4 bases from J; bases unmatched to any gene: 7. The germline V gene encodes CDR1 LNHNV and CDR2 YYDKDF (reference sequence). The CDR3, as DNA: TGTGCCACCAGCAGAGCTGGGGGGGTTTCGTACGAGCAGTACTTC. Translated: CATSRAGGVSYEQYF.